This TCR beta chain came from a study of identical twins. A single record per CDR3 protein comes from TCRdb applying MiXCR to the 5' RACE reads. The table includes 1.5 million to 2 million distinct CDR3 sequences, about 31% detected once. Study results and caveats: Twins shared out-of-frame alpha sequences with excess low generation probability. Insertions were fewer in abundant cord blood beta clonotypes, whereas memory repertoires showed none of this pattern.

Healthy Caucasians were all of the donors. In this sample, this clonotype turned up a few times. The target antigen is unknown. This CDR3 is 16 amino acids long. The germline CDR1 and CDR2 sequences are MDHEN and SYDVKM. Trimming left V 5 bases short and J 4 bases short, with 15 bases between. The receptor was derived from a newborn girl in good health. The chain has TRBV28 and TRBJ2-6, with D unresolved. Sequenced input: cord blood. Written as DNA, the CDR3 is TGTGCCAGCAGTCCTTTAAGGGTATCAGGGGCCAACGTCCTGACTTTC. Protein: CASSPLRVSGANVLTF.